This T cell receptor (beta chain) was documented in a study of blood T cell repertoires in COVID-19. As for the study in general: Researchers got acute and convalescent COVID-19 samples from the United States, Italy and Spain. Nucleic acid was either cDNA or gDNA, and it came from T cells, B-cell-depleted T cells, or PBMCs.

Methods used by the authors: Estimation of nucleated cell counts was performed using reference gene primer amplification. Generated by immunoSEQ multiplex PCR, the TCRdb table keeps only in-frame clones and is missing some. V and J calls and clone size are those listed in that table; D and trimming were worked out from the DNA. The sample has approximately 76,000 clones, around 91% seen once. The CDR3 length is 16 residues. Germline V gives CDR1 SGHAT, CDR2 FQNNGV. V was clipped by 4 bases and J by 2 bases; unmatched bases: 7. The rearrangement links TRBV11-2 to TRBJ1-4, with 7 bases matching TRBD1. What was sequenced was peripheral blood. The sequence was obtained from a human donor in a cohort sampled during active COVID-19. CDR3 in DNA: TGTGCCAGCAGCTCACAGGGGCCACAGACTAATGAAAAACTGTTTTTT. Translating gives CASSSQGPQTNEKLFF.